This T cell receptor (beta chain) came from a study of blood T cell repertoires in COVID-19. Study-level background: Sample material is recorded as cDNA or gDNA derived from T cells, B-cell-depleted T cells, or PBMCs.

Data came from immunoSEQ multiplex PCR; TCRdb stores just in-frame clones and leaves some out. Seen here are roughly 42,000 clones, around nine tenths observed once, and the top ten hold around 0.39%. Germline trimming cut 4 bases from V and 4 bases from J; bases unmatched to any gene: 8. In germline, CDR1 is SGDLS, CDR2 YYNGEE. The length of the CDR3 is 14 residues. The Seattle site enrolled patients during active infection and followed them longitudinally. Source material: peripheral blood. The source is a man over 45 with COVID-19, enrolled during active disease. The J gene is TRBJ2-7, the V gene TRBV9, with 7 bases identical to TRBD1. CDR3: CASSPGTVQYEQYF. CDR3 DNA: TGTGCCAGCAGCCCCGGGACAGTTCAGTACGAGCAGTACTTC.